This T cell receptor (beta chain) was recorded in a study of blood T cells in healthy people across ages. Alongside a J-beta primer mix, a sample-barcoded 5' primer served in a second PCR lasting roughly 6 to 11 cycles. Individual samples furnished no less than 2.5 million CDR3-containing paired-end reads apiece. TCRdb ran MiXCR on the 5' RACE reads and lists one entry per CDR3 protein. The sample holds hundreds of thousands of distinct CDR3 sequences, over 40% seen once. The donors, all healthy, were Caucasians living in Russia, aged about 6 to 90. Every donor contributed approximately 10 milliliters of peripheral blood by blood draw. Findings of the study overall: Unsorted PBMCs blocked a conclusive comparison of naive and antigen-experienced cells.

There are a few counts of this clonotype. Its antigen is not identified. A single base separates this from a much larger clone, so it may be a read error. Germline assignment: CDR1 MNHEY and CDR2 SVGAGI. The CDR3 runs to 15 residues. V lost 2 bases to trimming and J lost 0 bases, with 10 bases between them. V and J are TRBV6-5 and TRBJ1-1; D is ambiguous. The receptor comes from a woman of 80 years or more in good health. Sequences were obtained from blood. The CDR3 here is CASSYADALNTEAFF. CDR3 sequence (DNA): TGTGCCAGCAGTTACGCGGACGCCTTGAACACTGAAGCTTTCTTT.